A single sample gave rise to the 27 T cell receptor beta chains below, sequenced in a study of OX40 agonist ivuxolimab in advanced cancers. The data were produced by immunoSEQ multiplex PCR, yet TCRdb's version contains in-frame clones alone and is incomplete. The data show 14,000 or so clones, around nine tenths seen once. Material: CD4+ or CD8+ T cells sorted from blood, obtained in a trial of the OX40 agonist ivuxolimab. These receptors were collected from an adult with an advanced solid tumor such as melanoma, head and neck, liver or kidney cancer.

The CDR3 loop is CASNGAGRWNTEAFF. CDR3 bases: TGTGCCAGCAACGGGGCGGGACGTTGGAACACTGAAGCTTTCTTT. V and J are TRBV6-1 and TRBJ1-1; tentative D call: TRBD1 (5 bases). From germline, CDR1 is MNHNS and CDR2 SASEGT. There are 15 residues in the CDR3. V was trimmed by 7 bases and J by 1 base, leaving 16 bases between them.

The chain links TRBV6-5 to TRBJ2-3; perhaps D is TRBD1 or TRBD2 (5 bases each). Trimming removed 5 bases from V and 4 bases from J, with 16 bases in between. Germline loops: CDR1 MNHEY, CDR2 SVGAGI. The CDR3 length is 15 residues. The CDR3 here is CASSLGVGDADTQYF. The CDR3 DNA reads TGTGCCAGCAGTCTCGGGGTGGGGGACGCAGATACGCAGTATTTT.

The gene calls are TRBV11-2 and TRBJ1-2; 9 bases line up with TRBD1. The CDR3 has 14 amino acids. Germline V gene data show CDR1 as SGHAT and CDR2 as FQNNGV. Germline trimming cut 1 base from V and 7 bases from J; bases unmatched to any gene: 4. This CDR3 reads CASSLGGTGFGYTF. CDR3 coding DNA: TGTGCCAGCAGCTTAGGAGGGACAGGGTTTGGCTACACCTTC.

This sequence joins TRBV6-1 and TRBJ2-3; D possibly corresponds to TRBD1 (7 bases). The length of the CDR3 is 14 residues. Germline V lookup: CDR1 MNHNS, CDR2 SASEGT. V was shortened by 6 bases and J by 3 bases, with 13 bases between the two germline ends. The CDR3 protein is CASREGTVTDTQYF. CDR3 nucleotide sequence: TGTGCCAGCAGGGAGGGGACAGTGACAGATACGCAGTATTTT.

The chain is built from TRBV4-2 and TRBJ2-3; possibly TRBD1 or TRBD2 for D (5 bases each). The V gene's germline CDR1 is LGHNA and CDR2 YNFKEQ. The CDR3 length is 16 residues. The V gene lost 4 bases and the J gene lost 3 bases, with 17 bases spanning the gap. DNA of the CDR3: TGTGCCAGCAGCCTGAGTGGGGGACGGACTACAGATACGCAGTATTTT. Its protein is CASSLSGGRTTDTQYF.

The chain couples TRBV10-1 to TRBJ2-7, with 7 bases lining up with TRBD2. This CDR3 has 15 amino acids. With V trimmed by 0 bases and J by 4 bases, 6 bases remained unmatched. Germline-derived CDR1 and CDR2 are WNHNN and SYGVQD (reference sequence). The CDR3 sequence: CASSESTGGAYEQYF. The CDR3 nucleotides are TGCGCCAGCAGTGAGTCAACGGGGGGAGCTTACGAGCAGTACTTC.

This clone was recorded once. The V call is TRBV6-5, the J call TRBJ2-3; D is uncertain. CDR3 length: 15 residues. The germline CDR1 and CDR2 sequences are MNHEY and SVGAGI. The ends were cut back, 5 bases at V and 0 bases at J, with 12 bases in the middle. In nucleotides, the CDR3 is TGTGCCAGCAGTCGCCTTCAGACTAGCACAGATACGCAGTATTTT. This gives the protein CASSRLQTSTDTQYF.

The J gene is TRBJ1-5, the V gene TRBV12-5; maybe TRBD1 (5 bases). This CDR3 contains 20 residues. V was shortened by 0 bases and J by 4 bases, with 25 bases between the two germline ends. Germline CDR1 is LGHNT and CDR2 is FRNRAP. The CDR3 is CASGLVPDSTGDPLNQPQHF. The DNA for the CDR3 is TGTGCTAGTGGTTTGGTACCTGATTCCACAGGAGACCCACTAAATCAGCCCCAGCATTTT.

Remarks on this clone: Other DNA sequences in the same sample also yield this CDR3. The chain joins TRBV6-1 to TRBJ2-7; weak D call: TRBD1 (6 bases). The CDR3 length is 13 residues. V was trimmed by 8 bases and J by 3 bases, leaving 14 bases between them. Per germline, CDR1 MNHNS and CDR2 SASEGT. The CDR3 loop reads CASGRQDNYEQYF. Written as DNA, the CDR3 is TGTGCCAGCGGAAGACAGGATAACTACGAGCAGTACTTC.

The chain employs TRBV12-5 and TRBJ2-1, with 10 bases fitting TRBD2. Per germline, CDR1 LGHNT and CDR2 FRNRAP. The CDR3 spans 16 residues. The trim removed 4 bases at V and 5 bases at J, leaving 8 bases unmatched. CDR3: CASGSPSGGSNNEQFF. The DNA for the CDR3 is TGTGCTAGTGGTTCCCCTAGCGGGGGATCTAACAATGAGCAGTTCTTC. The variable domain in full, with the rest retrieved from reference TRBV12-5 and TRBJ2-1, is DARVTQTPRHKVTEMGQEVTMRCQPILGHNTVFWYRQTMMQGLELLAYFRNRAPLDDSGMPKDRFSAEMPDATLATLKIQPSEPRDSAVYFCASGSPSGGSNNEQFFGPGTRLTVL.

The J gene is TRBJ2-7, the V gene TRBV2; D not resolved. In germline, CDR1 is SNHLY, CDR2 FYNNEI. This CDR3 spans 11 amino acids. Deletions cut 5 bases from V and 2 bases from J, with 4 bases between. CDR3 nucleotides: TGTGCCAGCAGTCCCGCCTACGAGCAGTACTTC. This translates into CASSPAYEQYF.

The gene calls are TRBV18 and TRBJ2-7, with 7 bases lining up with TRBD1. V lost 3 bases, J lost 2 bases, and 10 bases stayed unmatched. Germline V gene data show CDR1 as KGHSH and CDR2 as LQKENI. This CDR3 has 16 amino acids. CDR3 protein: CASSPLGTAEAYEQYF. Here the CDR3 DNA reads TGTGCCAGCTCACCGCTCGGGACAGCTGAAGCCTACGAGCAGTACTTC.

The gene calls are TRBV7-3 and TRBJ2-1; no clear D. V lost 1 base to trimming and J lost 12 bases, with 16 bases between them. The germline V gene encodes CDR1 SGHTA and CDR2 FQGTGA. The CDR3 length is 14 residues. The CDR3: CASSLKLGQPRQFF. CDR3 DNA: TGTGCCAGCAGCTTAAAGCTCGGGCAGCCCCGGCAGTTCTTC.

The gene calls are TRBV6-6 and TRBJ2-3, with D unclear. V lost 5 bases to trimming and J lost 2 bases, with 5 bases between them. Germline assignment: CDR1 MNHNY and CDR2 SVGAGI (reference sequence). The CDR3 loop spans 12 amino acids. For the CDR3, the DNA is TGTGCCAGCAGTCAAAACACAGATACGCAGTATTTT. Translating it yields CASSQNTDTQYF.

V gene TRBV7-2 combines with J gene TRBJ1-1, with D possibly being TRBD1 (6 bases). The CDR3 loop spans 15 amino acids. V was pared by 6 bases and J by 4 bases, with 18 bases between. CDR1 is SGHTA and CDR2 is FQGNSA in the germline V gene. The CDR3 region is CASRLGGAGVTEAFF. In DNA form, the CDR3 reads TGTGCCAGCAGGCTTGGGGGCGCAGGAGTCACTGAAGCTTTCTTT.

This clone is a singleton in its sample. The rearrangement links TRBV5-8 to TRBJ1-4; D call uncertain. V was pared by 2 bases and J by 4 bases, with 6 bases between. The CDR3 length is 13 residues. Germline V lookup: CDR1 SGHTS, CDR2 YDEGEE. CDR3 sequence reads: CASSFQINEKLFF. CDR3 DNA: TGTGCCAGCAGCTTTCAGATTAATGAAAAACTGTTTTTT.

The chain combines TRBV11-2 with TRBJ2-1, with D hard to call. Germline CDR1 and CDR2: SGHAT and FQNNGV. The V gene lost 5 bases and the J gene lost 9 bases, with 11 bases spanning the gap. The CDR3 sequence is 12 residues long. The CDR3 is CASSPSTGEQFF. CDR3 DNA sequence: TGTGCCAGCAGCCCCAGCACCGGTGAGCAGTTCTTC.

The chain joins TRBV30 to TRBJ2-5; 8 bases agree with TRBD2. The CDR3 consists of 14 residues. CDR1 and CDR2 (germline): GTSNPN, SVGIG (reference sequence). V shed 0 bases, J shed 1 base, and the junction held 1 base outside the gene matches. The CDR3 spells CAWSVSGGQETQYF. CDR3 coding DNA: TGTGCCTGGAGTGTCAGCGGGGGCCAAGAGACCCAGTACTTC.

The chain combines TRBV27 with TRBJ1-2, with 8 bases aligning to TRBD1. Germline V gene data show CDR1 as MNHEY and CDR2 as SMNVEV (reference sequence). V shed 5 bases, J shed 5 bases, and the junction held 10 bases outside the gene matches. The CDR3 consists of 15 residues. CDR3 coding DNA: TGTGCCAGCAGTCCCCGACAGGGGTCTCGGTATGGCTACACCTTC. Residues: CASSPRQGSRYGYTF.

The V gene is TRBV6-6, the J gene TRBJ2-5; 7 bases are a match to TRBD1. The CDR3 sequence is 13 residues long. The V gene's germline CDR1 is MNHNY and CDR2 SVGAGI (reference sequence). Trimming took 4 bases from V and 2 from J; bases not matched to a gene: 1. CDR3 in amino acids: CASSSGQQETQYF. DNA for the CDR3: TGTGCCAGCAGTTCGGGACAGCAAGAGACCCAGTACTTC.

CDR3 protein: CASSTSAGALTGELFF. CDR3 nucleotide sequence: TGTGCCAGTAGCACCTCGGCGGGGGCCCTCACCGGGGAGCTGTTTTTT. The chain is built from TRBV19 and TRBJ2-2; D may be TRBD2 (7 bases). The germline CDR1 and CDR2 sequences are LNHDA and SQIVND (reference sequence). The V end was cut by 6 bases, the J end by 4 bases, with 18 bases between. The CDR3 has 16 residues.

This chain joins TRBV12-5 and TRBJ2-1; 7 bases are shared with TRBD2. The CDR3 runs 13 residues. The germline V gene encodes CDR1 LGHNT and CDR2 FRNRAP. J gave up 6 bases and V 7 bases, and 6 bases lay outside the gene matches. CDR3 coding DNA: TGTGCTAGTGCCCTACTAGCGCTCAATGAGCAGTTCTTC. Protein sequence: CASALLALNEQFF.

The rearrangement joins TRBV27 to TRBJ1-6; D gene ambiguous. V lost 6 bases to trimming and J lost 0 bases, with 12 bases between them. Germline lookup yields CDR1 MNHEY and CDR2 SMNVEV (reference sequence). The CDR3 loop spans 16 amino acids. The CDR3 bases are TGTGCCAGCAGAAATACCCTGAGCTCCTATAATTCACCCCTCCACTTT. This gives the protein CASRNTLSSYNSPLHF.

The chain has TRBV5-4 and TRBJ1-1, with D maybe TRBD1 (5 bases). Germline V lookup: CDR1 SGHNT, CDR2 YYREEE (reference sequence). This CDR3 region has 12 residues. The V end was cut by 3 bases, the J end by 3 bases, with 6 bases between. This CDR3 reads CASSSGDTEAFF. As DNA, the CDR3 is TGTGCCAGCAGCTCGGGGGACACTGAAGCTTTCTTT.

V usage is TRBV5-1 and J usage is TRBJ1-4, with 9 bases aligning to TRBD1. V shed 4 bases, J shed 0 bases, and the junction held 4 bases outside the gene matches. Per germline, CDR1 SGHRS and CDR2 YFSETQ. This CDR3 is built from 16 residues. The CDR3, as DNA: TGCGCCAGCAGCACCACAGGGGGCGCAACTAATGAAAAACTGTTTTTT. Encoded protein: CASSTTGGATNEKLFF.

This chain joins TRBV21-1 and TRBJ1-2. TRBV21-1 is noted as a pseudogene. This CDR3 has 12 residues. CDR3 DNA sequence: TGTGCTGTAACGGGGGGGAAATTCGTCTACACCTTC. Translation: CAVTGGKFVYTF.

The chain links TRBV16 to TRBJ1-3; D might be TRBD1 (5 bases). The CDR3 totals 15 residues. Germline values: CDR1 KGHSY, CDR2 FQNENV. Trimming removed 4 bases at V and 0 bases at J, with 10 bases between. In nucleotides, the CDR3 is TGTGCCAGCAGCCCAAGGACAATCTCTGGAAACACCATATATTTT. Its translation is CASSPRTISGNTIYF.